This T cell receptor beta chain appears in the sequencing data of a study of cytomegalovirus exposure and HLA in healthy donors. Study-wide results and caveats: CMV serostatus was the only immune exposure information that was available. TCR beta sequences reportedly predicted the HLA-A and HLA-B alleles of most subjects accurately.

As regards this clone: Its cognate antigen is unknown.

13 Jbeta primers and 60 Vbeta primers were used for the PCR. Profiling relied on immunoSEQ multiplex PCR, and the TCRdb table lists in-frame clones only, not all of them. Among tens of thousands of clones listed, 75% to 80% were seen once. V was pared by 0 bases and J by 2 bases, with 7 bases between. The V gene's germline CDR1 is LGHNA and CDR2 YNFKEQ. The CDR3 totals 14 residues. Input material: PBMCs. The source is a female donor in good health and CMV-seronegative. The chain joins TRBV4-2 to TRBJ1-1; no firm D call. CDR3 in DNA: TGTGCCAGCAGCCAAGACCTCCTTAACACTGAAGCTTTCTTT. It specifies CASSQDLLNTEAFF.